These 26 T cell receptor beta chains originate from one sample sequenced in a study of blood T cell repertoires in COVID-19. Sequencing used immunoSEQ multiplex PCR; TCRdb keeps in-frame clones, though not all of them. The sample has 390,000 or so clones, roughly 89% seen once; the top ten hold approximately 6.2%. Sequenced input: peripheral blood. Source of these receptors: a man aged 18 to 29 with active or convalescent COVID-19.

V gene TRBV5-1 combines with J gene TRBJ2-7; D not resolved. CDR3 length: 13 residues. V lost 1 base and J lost 3, with 8 bases in between. Germline CDR1 is SGHRS and CDR2 is YFSETQ. CDR3 DNA: TGCGCCAGCAGCTTGCAAGCGCTCTACGAGCAGTACTTC. Protein sequence: CASSLQALYEQYF.

CDR3 protein: CASSQDGLARRTDTQYF. Here the CDR3 DNA reads TGTGCCAGCAGCCAAGATGGGCTAGCGAGACGAACAGATACGCAGTATTTT. The chain uses TRBV3-1 (or the pseudogene TRBV3-2) and TRBJ2-3, with D maybe TRBD2 (6 bases). This CDR3 has 17 amino acids. CDR1 is LGHDT and CDR2 is YNNKEL in the germline V gene (reference sequence). Trimming took 0 bases from V and 3 from J, leaving 16 bases between them.

The chain has TRBV28 and TRBJ2-1; D might be TRBD1 (5 bases). The V gene's germline CDR1 is MDHEN and CDR2 SYDVKM. V was shortened by 6 bases and J by 7 bases, with 10 bases between the two germline ends. The CDR3 is made up of 12 amino acids. Here the CDR3 reads CASSRVWNEQFF. The DNA of the CDR3 is TGTGCCAGCAGCAGGGTTTGGAATGAGCAGTTCTTC.

The chain employs TRBV18 and TRBJ2-1; perhaps TRBD2 as D (6 bases). V shed 0 bases and J shed 4 bases, with 10 bases lying between them. The CDR3 runs to 15 residues. CDR1 is KGHSH and CDR2 is LQKENI in the germline V gene. The CDR3 protein is CASSPPAGGYNEQFF. The CDR3 DNA sequence: TGTGCCAGCTCACCACCCGCCGGGGGATACAATGAGCAGTTCTTC. Filled out from reference TRBV18 and TRBJ2-1, the complete variable domain reads NAGVMQNPRHLVRRRGQEARLRCSPMKGHSHVYWYRQLPEEGLKFMVYLQKENIIDESGMPKERFSAEFPKEGPSILRIQQVVRGDSAAYFCASSPPAGGYNEQFFGPGTRLTVL.

This chain uses TRBV5-1 with TRBJ1-6; D gene uncertain. V lost 0 bases, J lost 7 bases, and 5 bases lay in between. Germline V CDR1 and CDR2: SGHRS, YFSETQ. The CDR3 contains 13 residues. DNA of the CDR3: TGCGCCAGCAGCTTGGCTCCCAATTCACCCCTCCACTTT. It is translated as CASSLAPNSPLHF.

This sequence joins TRBV2 and TRBJ2-2; 7 bases are a match to TRBD1. This CDR3 is 14 amino acids long. Looked up from germline, CDR1 is SNHLY and CDR2 is FYNNEI. V shed 6 bases, J shed 7 bases, and the junction held 8 bases outside the gene matches. CDR3 nucleotides: TGTGCCAGCAGAGCGACAGGGTCGGGCGGGGAGCTGTTTTTT. As protein: CASRATGSGGELFF.

V and J are TRBV11-3 and TRBJ2-7, with a possible D match to TRBD2 (5 bases). The CDR3 is made up of 16 amino acids. CDR1 is SGHNT and CDR2 is YENEEA in the germline V gene. V was pared by 1 base and J by 0 bases, with 13 bases between. The DNA for the CDR3 is TGTGCCAGCAGCTTAGCCGGGGAACAGTCCTCCTACGAGCAGTACTTC. Translation: CASSLAGEQSSYEQYF.

The rearrangement links TRBV28 to TRBJ1-2, with 7 bases fitting TRBD1. Trimming at V came to 3 bases and at J to 5 bases, leaving 6 bases not matched to a gene. CDR1 is MDHEN and CDR2 is SYDVKM in the germline V gene. CDR3 size: 14 residues. Written as DNA, the CDR3 is TGTGCCAGCAGTTTGAGGGGGCTCTGGTATGGCTACACCTTC. Amino acid sequence: CASSLRGLWYGYTF.

This clone showed up many times. Here the CDR3 DNA reads TGTGCCAGCAGCCCTAGCGGGGCCTACACCTACGAGCAGTACTTC. Encoded protein: CASSPSGAYTYEQYF. This chain uses TRBV6-2 or TRBV6-3 with TRBJ2-7, with TRBD2 identical over 9 bases. Germline V gene data show CDR1 as MNHEY and CDR2 as SVGEGT. The CDR3 extends over 15 amino acids. Unmatched junction bases numbered 8, after V lost 6 bases and J lost 2 bases.

The rearrangement joins TRBV15 to TRBJ2-7; TRBD2 aligns across 10 bases. Per germline, CDR1 LNHNV and CDR2 YYDKDF (reference sequence). With 4 bases clipped from V and 2 bases from J, the junction kept 5 bases outside the gene matches. The CDR3 consists of 15 residues. CDR3 amino acids: CATSIGLAATYEQYF. DNA of the CDR3: TGTGCCACCAGCATTGGACTAGCGGCAACCTACGAGCAGTACTTC.

This chain joins TRBV28 and TRBJ1-4; maybe TRBD1 (5 bases). Germline loops: CDR1 MDHEN, CDR2 SYDVKM. Trimming left V 3 bases short and J 4 bases short, with 12 bases between. The CDR3 contains 15 residues. The CDR3 coding sequence is TGTGCCAGCAGTTTCCAGGGCAGGCTTAATGAAAAACTGTTTTTT. It is translated as CASSFQGRLNEKLFF. Full variable domain (remainder filled in from reference TRBV28 and TRBJ1-4): DVKVTQSSRYLVKRTGEKVFLECVQDMDHENMFWYRQDPGLGLRLIYFSYDVKMKEKGDIPEGYSVSREKKERFSLILESASTNQTSMYLCASSFQGRLNEKLFFGSGTQLSVL.

The rearrangement uses TRBV28 and TRBJ1-1, with 7 bases that match TRBD1. The V gene end was trimmed by 6 bases and the J gene end by 4 bases; junction bases not matched to a gene: 5. This CDR3 is 13 amino acids long. CDR1 MDHEN and CDR2 SYDVKM come from the germline V gene. CDR3 DNA: TGTGCCAGCAGCTTAAACAGGGGCACTGAAGCTTTCTTT. Amino acid sequence: CASSLNRGTEAFF.

The chain combines TRBV28 with TRBJ1-1; D uncertain. Germline CDR1 and CDR2: MDHEN and SYDVKM. V was trimmed by 1 base and J by 0 bases, leaving 6 bases between them. CDR3 size: 14 residues. This chain's CDR3 is CASSLYELNTEAFF. The CDR3 DNA sequence: TGTGCCAGCAGTTTATACGAGTTGAACACTGAAGCTTTCTTT.

CDR3 nucleotide sequence: TGTGCCACCAGCAGAGACCTGTCGGGGACTGGGGAGCTGTTTTTT. This sequence encodes CATSRDLSGTGELFF. The chain combines TRBV15 with TRBJ2-2; tentative D call: TRBD2 (6 bases). Germline V gives CDR1 LNHNV, CDR2 YYDKDF (reference sequence). This CDR3 has 15 residues. V lost 0 bases to trimming and J lost 8 bases, with 13 bases between them.

The V and J genes are TRBV10-3 and TRBJ1-4; 7 bases align to TRBD1. The ends lost 7 bases at V and 3 bases at J; junction bases unmatched: 17. CDR1 is ENHRY and CDR2 is SYGVKD in the germline V gene. CDR3 length equals 18 residues. The chain's CDR3 is CAITVEATGNVANEKLFF. Here the CDR3 DNA reads TGTGCCATCACCGTTGAGGCGACAGGGAATGTTGCTAATGAAAAACTGTTTTTT.

This clone was counted a single time. The genes are TRBV3-1 (or the pseudogene TRBV3-2) and TRBJ1-1; D not resolved. V gave up 7 bases and J gave up 3 bases, with 12 bases separating them. CDR3 length: 13 amino acids. Germline V lookup: CDR1 LGHDT, CDR2 YNNKEL (reference sequence). CDR3 in amino acids: CASILTGHTEAFF. CDR3 bases: TGTGCCAGCATTTTGACGGGTCACACTGAAGCTTTCTTT.

The gene calls are TRBV18 and TRBJ1-1; TRBD1 matches at 8 bases. Germline V CDR1 and CDR2: KGHSH, LQKENI. The CDR3 sequence is 13 residues long. The J segment lost 1 base and the V segment lost 5 bases, leaving 0 bases of the junction unmatched. CDR3 in DNA: TGTGCCAGCTCAGGACAGGGGAACACTGAAGCTTTCTTT. As protein: CASSGQGNTEAFF.

The chain joins TRBV2 to TRBJ2-1; TRBD2 matches at 8 bases. In germline, CDR1 is SNHLY, CDR2 FYNNEI. The CDR3 has 15 amino acids. V was pared by 3 bases and J by 5 bases, with 6 bases of the junction left unmatched. CDR3 sequence reads: CASSDVTSGDNEQFF. CDR3 in DNA: TGTGCCAGCAGTGATGTTACTAGCGGTGACAATGAGCAGTTCTTC.

The rearrangement links TRBV29-1 to TRBJ2-7; the match to TRBD1 covers 7 bases. The germline V gene encodes CDR1 SQVTM and CDR2 ANQGSEA. J gave up 4 bases and V 4 bases, and 10 bases lay outside the gene matches. This CDR3 comprises 14 residues. The CDR3 loop is CSVGKRAGGYEQYF. Written as DNA, the CDR3 is TGCAGCGTTGGAAAAAGGGCAGGGGGTTACGAGCAGTACTTC.

The chain joins TRBV3-1 (or the pseudogene TRBV3-2) to TRBJ1-2; 7 bases align to TRBD1. Germline trimming cut 1 base from V and 8 bases from J; bases unmatched to any gene: 10. Germline-derived CDR1 and CDR2 are LGHDT and YNNKEL (reference sequence). This CDR3 contains 15 residues. This CDR3 reads CASSQVFRGGRGYTF. The CDR3 DNA is TGTGCCAGCAGCCAAGTTTTCCGAGGGGGCCGGGGCTACACCTTC.

This chain links TRBV10-3 with TRBJ2-3, with a possible D match to TRBD1 (6 bases). The CDR3 is 14 residues long. CDR1 and CDR2 (germline): ENHRY, SYGVKD. V lost 6 bases and J 2 bases, leaving 12 bases between the germline ends. DNA for the CDR3: TGTGCCATCAGCACGACAGGCAACACAGATACGCAGTATTTT. Protein product: CAISTTGNTDTQYF.

The chain uses TRBV11-3 and TRBJ2-2, with D unclear. The CDR3 has 14 amino acids. Deletions cut 1 base from V and 7 bases from J, with 10 bases between. CDR1 is SGHNT, CDR2 YENEEA, per germline. Written as DNA, the CDR3 is TGTGCCAGCAGCTTAGTGGCACGGAGCGGGGAGCTGTTTTTT. Protein product: CASSLVARSGELFF.

V usage is TRBV12-3 or TRBV12-4 and J usage is TRBJ1-1, with a weak D call TRBD1 (5 bases). Trimming took 2 bases from V and 4 from J, leaving 5 bases between them. The CDR3 has 12 residues. This CDR3 is CASSLQGTEAFF. The CDR3 DNA reads as TGTGCCAGCAGTTTACAGGGCACTGAAGCTTTCTTT.

This clone was picked up one time. This chain joins TRBV25-1 and TRBJ2-1; D uncertain. The CDR3 is made up of 13 amino acids. CDR1 is MGHDK, CDR2 SYGVNS, per germline. V was clipped by 4 bases and J by 5 bases, with 9 bases between them. The CDR3 bases are TGTGCCAGCAGTGGCCTAGGAAACAATGAGCAGTTCTTC. It codes for CASSGLGNNEQFF.

V is TRBV4-2 and J is TRBJ2-7, with 8 bases matching TRBD2. The CDR3 is 18 residues long. With V trimmed by 4 bases and J by 6 bases, 20 bases remained unmatched. Germline CDR1 and CDR2: LGHNA and YNFKEQ. The CDR3 bases are TGTGCCAGCAGCCTAGGCGGGTCGGGGGGGAGCCCGTCTGTCGAGCAGTACTTC. Translation gives CASSLGGSGGSPSVEQYF.

The chain employs TRBV7-9 and TRBJ2-2, with TRBD2 identical over 7 bases. The trim removed 0 bases at V and 9 bases at J, leaving 7 bases unmatched. CDR1 and CDR2 (germline): SEHNR, FQNEAQ (reference sequence). CDR3 length: 15 amino acids. The CDR3 protein is CASSLAVGGFRELFF. DNA for the CDR3: TGTGCCAGCAGCTTAGCGGTCGGGGGGTTTCGGGAGCTGTTTTTT.